This T cell receptor beta chain was retrieved from a study of T cell responses to AZD1222 COVID-19 vaccine. Points from the study as a whole: Sampling captured repertoires only after the peak T cell response. The span of vaccine-associated CD4 TCRs extended across spike, with dominance at 160-218 and 743-854.

Concerning this clone itself: What it binds is not known.

Libraries were prepared by immunoSEQ multiplex PCR; TCRdb keeps only in-frame clonotypes and omits some of them. The sample holds hundreds of thousands of clones, approximately 94% seen once. J gave up 5 bases and V 0 bases, and 6 bases lay outside the gene matches. This CDR3 has 15 residues. The germline CDR1 and CDR2 sequences are SGHNT and YYREEE (reference sequence). The V call is TRBV5-4, the J call TRBJ2-7; 9 nucleotides match TRBD1. The source of this sequence is an adult who received the AZD1222 COVID-19 vaccine. The sample was peripheral blood, taken 28 days after the second AZD1222 dose. The CDR3 spells CASSLGGQGSHEQYF. DNA of the CDR3: TGTGCCAGCAGCTTGGGTGGACAGGGGTCCCACGAGCAGTACTTC.